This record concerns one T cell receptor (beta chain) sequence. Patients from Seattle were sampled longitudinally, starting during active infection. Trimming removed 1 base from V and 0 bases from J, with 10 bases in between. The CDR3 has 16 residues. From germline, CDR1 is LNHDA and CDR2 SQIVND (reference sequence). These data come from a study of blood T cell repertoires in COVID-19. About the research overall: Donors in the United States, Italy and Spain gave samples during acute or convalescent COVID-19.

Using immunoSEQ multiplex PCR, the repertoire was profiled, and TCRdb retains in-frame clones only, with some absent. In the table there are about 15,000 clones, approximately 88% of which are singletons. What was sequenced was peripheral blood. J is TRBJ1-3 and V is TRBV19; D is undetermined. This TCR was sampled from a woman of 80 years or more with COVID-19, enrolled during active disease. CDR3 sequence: CASSIGAGSSGNTIYF. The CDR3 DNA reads TGTGCCAGTAGTATAGGGGCCGGGAGCTCTGGAAACACCATATATTTT.